This T cell receptor beta chain was identified in a study of OX40 agonist ivuxolimab in advanced cancers. TCRdb's copy holds only in-frame clones and misses some; the assay was immunoSEQ multiplex PCR. The data hold tens of thousands of clones, with around 90% observed a single time. The source material was CD4+ or CD8+ T cells sorted from blood, sampled in a trial of the OX40 agonist ivuxolimab. This clonotype was sampled from an adult with an advanced solid tumor such as melanoma, head and neck, liver or kidney cancer.

The CDR3 here is CATSRVRTGTEQYF. The CDR3, as DNA: TGTGCCACCAGCAGGGTTCGGACAGGGACCGAGCAGTACTTC. The chain couples TRBV15 to TRBJ2-7, with TRBD1 matching over 8 bases. Trimming cost V 3 bases and J 6 bases; bases outside gene matches: 7. In germline, CDR1 is LNHNV, CDR2 YYDKDF (reference sequence). The CDR3 contains 14 residues.